The 21 T cell receptor beta chains listed next were all sequenced from one sample in a study of blood T cell repertoires in COVID-19 (dated by TCRdb to 2020 to 2022). Library construction relied on the immunoSEQ multiplex PCR assay. TCRdb stores this immuneACCESS table with in-frame sequences only. Part of the clones is absent; in the studies checked, under half of the shortfall reflects unresolved V genes, and no reason is known for the rest. The sample table holds 95,000 to 150,000 clones, of which almost 90% were seen once. The top ten constitute 3.5% to 4% of the sample. Material: peripheral blood. These receptors all stem from a woman aged 55-69 years with COVID-19, enrolled during active disease.

The chain uses TRBV6-1 and TRBJ2-2; a possible D gene is TRBD2 (6 bases). The CDR3 runs to 16 residues. Germline V CDR1 and CDR2: MNHNS, SASEGT. V lost 2 bases and J 1 base, leaving 11 bases between the germline ends. CDR3 sequence reads: CASSEMGLENTGELFF. CDR3 nucleotides: TGTGCCAGCAGTGAAATGGGACTGGAGAACACCGGGGAGCTGTTTTTT.

The chain is built from TRBV6-6 and TRBJ1-2; TRBD1 aligns across 7 bases. From germline, CDR1 is MNHNY and CDR2 SVGAGI (reference sequence). Trimming took 5 bases from V and 7 from J; bases not matched to a gene: 13. This CDR3 comprises 15 residues. For the CDR3, the DNA is TGTGCCAGCAGTCATCATCCGACAGGGTCTCTTGGCTACACCTTC. Encoded protein: CASSHHPTGSLGYTF.

The chain uses TRBV4-3 and TRBJ2-3; 7 nucleotides match TRBD2. The CDR3 contains 15 residues. CDR1 and CDR2 from the germline V gene are LGHNA and YSLEER. V shed 6 bases and J 1 base; nucleotides not matched to a gene: 7. The CDR3 here is CASRSTSLGTDTQYF. The CDR3 nucleotides read TGCGCCAGCAGGTCGACTAGCTTGGGCACAGATACGCAGTATTTT.

This clone has just a few counts. This chain connects TRBV18 to TRBJ1-1, with 8 positions matching TRBD1. The CDR3 runs to 16 residues. Germline values: CDR1 KGHSH, CDR2 LQKENI. Trimming took 2 bases from V and 4 from J; bases not matched to a gene: 9. CDR3 amino acids: CASSPAQTGVGTEAFF. DNA for the CDR3: TGTGCCAGCTCACCAGCTCAGACAGGGGTGGGCACTGAAGCTTTCTTT.

The gene calls are TRBV10-3 and TRBJ2-5, with 8 bases identical to TRBD1. CDR1 and CDR2 (germline): ENHRY, SYGVKD. Germline trimming cut 5 bases from V and 0 bases from J; bases unmatched to any gene: 5. The length of the CDR3 is 15 residues. The CDR3 sequence is CAISSTGEYQETQYF. CDR3 in DNA: TGTGCCATCAGTTCGACAGGGGAGTACCAAGAGACCCAGTACTTC.

CDR3 bases: TGTGCCAGCAGTCAACAGTACGAGCAGTACTTC. Protein sequence: CASSQQYEQYF. This chain links TRBV6-2 or TRBV6-3 with TRBJ2-7; unclear D gene. Germline-derived CDR1 and CDR2 are MNHEY and SVGEGT. This CDR3 comprises 11 residues. Trimming pared 5 bases from V and 4 bases from J, leaving 6 bases between.

This chain uses TRBV10-3 with TRBJ1-4; TRBD1 might be the D (6 bases). The ends were cut back, 5 bases at V and 3 bases at J, with 10 bases in the middle. CDR1 and CDR2 (germline): ENHRY, SYGVKD. This CDR3 contains 14 residues. In DNA form, the CDR3 reads TGTGCCATCAGTCAGGACAGTTCTAATGAAAAACTGTTTTTT. This sequence encodes CAISQDSSNEKLFF.

This clone was detected once. The chain has TRBV18 and TRBJ1-1; no clear D. The CDR3 consists of 14 residues. Germline lookup yields CDR1 KGHSH and CDR2 LQKENI. V gave up 8 bases and J gave up 0 bases, with 13 bases separating them. CDR3 sequence (DNA): TGTGCCAGCACGGGTCGCCAAATGAACACTGAAGCTTTCTTT. Translated: CASTGRQMNTEAFF.

V is TRBV6-5 and J is TRBJ1-2; 9 positions match TRBD1. The CDR3 is 13 residues long. The ends lost 7 bases at V and 5 bases at J; junction bases unmatched: 5. CDR1 and CDR2 from the germline V gene are MNHEY and SVGAGI. The CDR3 reads CASTRTGEYGYTF. CDR3 DNA: TGTGCCAGCACCCGGACAGGGGAGTATGGCTACACCTTC.

The chain combines TRBV9 with TRBJ2-1; D may be TRBD2 (5 bases). Trimming removed 0 bases at V and 2 bases at J, with 9 bases between. Germline V lookup: CDR1 SGDLS, CDR2 YYNGEE. CDR3 size: 15 residues. CDR3 DNA sequence: TGTGCCAGCAGCGTAGTAAACGGGACCTACAATGAGCAGTTCTTC. It codes for CASSVVNGTYNEQFF.

This sequence joins TRBV28 and TRBJ1-2, with D uncertain. Germline CDR1 reads MDHEN; CDR2 reads SYDVKM. This CDR3 region has 11 residues. The V gene lost 6 bases and the J gene lost 8 bases, with 10 bases spanning the gap. For the CDR3, the DNA is TGTGCCAGCAGCCCCTCCGTAGGCTACACCTTC. Amino acids: CASSPSVGYTF.

The V gene is TRBV19, the J gene TRBJ2-3; possible D gene TRBD1, 6 bases. Germline CDR1 and CDR2: LNHDA and SQIVND (reference sequence). V lost 3 bases to trimming and J lost 7 bases, with 14 bases between them. The CDR3 covers 14 residues. CDR3 sequence (DNA): TGTGCCAGTAGTATTAGTGGGGGCGGAAATACGCAGTATTTT. Protein product: CASSISGGGNTQYF.

V is TRBV6-5 and J is TRBJ2-7; 10 bases match TRBD2. Germline trimming cut 6 bases from V and 6 bases from J; bases unmatched to any gene: 8. Germline lookup yields CDR1 MNHEY and CDR2 SVGAGI. The CDR3 is 14 residues long. The CDR3 coding sequence is TGTGCCAGCAGGAGTAGCGGGGGGCACGGCGAGCAGTACTTC. Protein sequence: CASRSSGGHGEQYF.

This CDR3 reads CASSHDRAYRQYF. The CDR3 DNA follows: TGTGCCAGCAGTCACGACAGGGCTTACCGGCAGTACTTC. V is TRBV12-3 or TRBV12-4 and J is TRBJ2-7; 7 positions agree with TRBD1. The CDR3 spans 13 residues. Trimming at V came to 5 bases and at J to 9 bases, leaving 10 bases not matched to a gene.

This sequence joins TRBV6-5 and TRBJ2-3, with D possibly matching TRBD2 (5 bases). CDR3 length: 15 amino acids. Trimming cost V 2 bases and J 2 bases, with 11 bases left between them. CDR1 and CDR2 (germline): MNHEY, SVGAGI. The CDR3 is CASSYAGGSTDTQYF. DNA for the CDR3: TGTGCCAGCAGTTACGCGGGCGGATCCACAGATACGCAGTATTTT.

The rearrangement joins TRBV5-4 to TRBJ1-1; D not certain. Germline lookup yields CDR1 SGHNT and CDR2 YYREEE (reference sequence). The length of the CDR3 is 14 residues. Trimming pared 0 bases from V and 3 bases from J, leaving 9 bases between. The CDR3: CASSLVGVDTEAFF. In DNA, the CDR3 is TGTGCCAGCAGCTTGGTCGGGGTCGACACTGAAGCTTTCTTT.

The chain combines TRBV27 with TRBJ1-6; 9 bases fit TRBD1. The J segment lost 0 bases and the V segment lost 3 bases, leaving 12 bases of the junction unmatched. Per the germline V gene, CDR1 is MNHEY and CDR2 is SMNVEV (reference sequence). The CDR3 has 20 residues. The CDR3 sequence: CASSLIGGTGLSSYNSPLHF. Here the CDR3 DNA reads TGTGCCAGCAGTTTGATTGGCGGGACAGGGCTTAGCTCCTATAATTCACCCCTCCACTTT.

A word on this clone: Other DNA sequences in the same sample also yield this CDR3. The chain combines TRBV4-2 with TRBJ2-7; 11 nucleotides match TRBD2. Germline lookup yields CDR1 LGHNA and CDR2 YNFKEQ. V lost 0 bases and J lost 1; bases outside the gene matches: 5. CDR3 length: 17 residues. The chain's CDR3 is CASSQEGTSGSSYEQYF. The CDR3 DNA sequence: TGTGCCAGCAGCCAAGAGGGGACTAGCGGATCTTCCTACGAGCAGTACTTC.

The chain uses TRBV5-1 and TRBJ2-2; perhaps TRBD2 as D (5 bases). The CDR3 sequence is 16 residues long. Germline CDR1 and CDR2: SGHRS and YFSETQ. V lost 0 bases to trimming and J lost 5 bases, with 14 bases between them. The CDR3 loop is CASSLARSGVTGELFF. CDR3 coding DNA: TGCGCCAGCAGCTTGGCCCGGAGCGGAGTTACCGGGGAGCTGTTTTTT.

V is TRBV5-1 and J is TRBJ1-6; TRBD1 agrees at 10 bases. Germline V gene lookup returns CDR1 SGHRS and CDR2 YFSETQ. Germline trimming cut 6 bases from V and 8 bases from J; bases unmatched to any gene: 11. The CDR3 is 16 amino acids. CDR3 nucleotides: TGCGCCAGCACCCGAACGGCCGGGACAGGGGATTCACCCCTCCACTTT. It is translated as CASTRTAGTGDSPLHF. Filled out from reference TRBV5-1 and TRBJ1-6, the complete variable domain reads KAGVTQTPRYLIKTRGQQVTLSCSPISGHRSVSWYQQTPGQGLQFLFEYFSETQRNKGNFPGRFSGRQFSNSRSEMNVSTLELGDSALYLCASTRTAGTGDSPLHFGNGTRLTVT.

This clone was seen only once. The DNA for the CDR3 is TGTGCCAGCAGCTTAGAAGGGACAGGGGGGTACAATGAGCAGTTCTTC. Protein: CASSLEGTGGYNEQFF. The genes are TRBV7-2 and TRBJ2-1; 11 bases map to TRBD1. Germline V CDR1 and CDR2: SGHTA, FQGNSA. V shed 1 base, J shed 4 bases, and the junction held 3 bases outside the gene matches. The CDR3 spans 16 residues.